The sequence of this T cell receptor beta chain was determined in a study of cytomegalovirus exposure and HLA in healthy donors. Across the study: Most donors, more than 80% of several hundred genotyped, fell in the Caucasian-associated ancestry cluster.

In the PCR, 60 Vbeta and 13 Jbeta primers were used. Here immunoSEQ multiplex PCR was the method, and the copy in TCRdb shows in-frame clones only, minus some. This table holds under 150,000 clones, approximately 80% found once. Notes on this clone: Its antigen is unidentified.

Regarding the study as a whole: A previous analysis found most TCR beta V segments productive roughly 87% or roughly 30% of the time. Association of a missense DCLRE1C variant with TCR beta V- and J-gene trimming was reported in a later analysis. When a later analysis compared HLA-associated TCR beta chains with equally common others, the HLA-associated chains turned out to be more clonally expanded and to have lower generation probabilities.

Germline V lookup: CDR1 MNHEY, CDR2 SMNVEV (reference sequence). The CDR3 is made up of 13 amino acids. Trimming cost V 5 bases and J 0 bases, with 8 bases left between them. The sequence came from a male donor in good health and CMV-seronegative. Sequencing was carried out using PBMCs. V gene TRBV27 combines with J gene TRBJ2-7; D perhaps matches TRBD2 (6 bases). The CDR3 loop reads CASSGDSSYEQYF. As DNA, the CDR3 is TGTGCCAGCAGTGGGGACTCCTCCTACGAGCAGTACTTC.